Sequencing of this T cell receptor beta chain was carried out in a study of T cell changes during pregnancy in multiple sclerosis. The method was immunoSEQ multiplex PCR; TCRdb's version includes in-frame clones alone and lacks a portion of them. The sample shows 30,000 to 40,000 clones, around 91% of them seen only once. Germline CDR1 is MGHRA and CDR2 is YSYEKL. This CDR3 has 15 residues. Trimming cost V 1 base and J 5 bases; bases outside gene matches: 5. Sequencing was performed on CD4+ T cells from peripheral blood mononuclear cells, taken in the second trimester of pregnancy. This sequence joins TRBV4-1 and TRBJ2-1; TRBD1 matches at 7 bases. The receptor's source is a female donor in good health, enrolled as a control in a pregnancy study. This chain's CDR3 is CASSQGAGGNNEQFF. In nucleotides, the CDR3 is TGCGCCAGCAGCCAAGGGGCAGGGGGAAACAATGAGCAGTTCTTC.